The clone carrying this TCR beta chain was picked up one time. The antigen is not known. This specimen belongs to a study of cytomegalovirus exposure and HLA in healthy donors. Trimming took 4 bases from V and 6 from J, leaving 12 bases between them. Germline values: CDR1 SGHRS, CDR2 YFSETQ. The CDR3 loop spans 13 amino acids. Generated by immunoSEQ multiplex PCR, the TCRdb table keeps only in-frame clones and is missing some. This table holds some 160,000 clones, approximately 90% found once. Findings and limits, study-wide: In vitro work confirmed that a few CMV-associated chains recognize CMV antigens. The study recorded 160 or so TCR beta chains that were cytomegalovirus-associated.

The sequence came from a man aged 18 to 30 in good health and CMV-seronegative. The V call is TRBV5-1, the J call TRBJ2-3, with unresolved D. Material: PBMCs. CDR3 in amino acids: CASSINVRDTQYF. CDR3 coding DNA: TGCGCCAGCAGCATTAACGTGCGGGATACGCAGTATTTT.